The clone carrying this TCR beta chain was found a few times. As yet, its antigen is unknown. MiXCR, applied by TCRdb to the 5' RACE reads, yields one record per CDR3 protein. The data contain 250,000 or so distinct CDR3 sequences, over 15% of them seen just once; the ten biggest clones take up 20% to 25%. Trimming pared 6 bases from V and 0 bases from J, leaving 11 bases between. Per germline, CDR1 SGHVS and CDR2 FQNEAQ. The CDR3 has 14 residues. This record belongs to a study of T-cell memory formation after mild COVID-19. Study results and caveats: A balance of CD4 and CD8 characterized clones contracting day 15 to 85, whereas later expanders leaned CD4+.

The source material was PBMCs or a T cell subset sorted from them (not recorded which). The rearrangement uses TRBV7-8 and TRBJ1-1, with D tentatively TRBD1 (5 bases). The clonotype comes from a young man who had mild COVID-19 (a few samples of this study predate the infection). Cell type and time point are not known. The CDR3 nucleotides are TGTGCCAGCAGGACAGTTTACATGAACACTGAAGCTTTCTTT. The encoded protein is CASRTVYMNTEAFF.